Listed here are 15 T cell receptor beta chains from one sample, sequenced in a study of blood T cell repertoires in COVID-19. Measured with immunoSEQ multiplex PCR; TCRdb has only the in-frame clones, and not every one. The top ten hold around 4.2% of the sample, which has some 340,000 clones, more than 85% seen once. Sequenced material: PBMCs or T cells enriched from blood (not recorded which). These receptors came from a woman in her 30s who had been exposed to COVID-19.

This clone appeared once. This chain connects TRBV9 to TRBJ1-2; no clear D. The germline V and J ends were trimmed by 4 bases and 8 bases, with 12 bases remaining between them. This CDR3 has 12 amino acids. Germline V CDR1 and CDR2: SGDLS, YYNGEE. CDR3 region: CASSPRVGGYTF. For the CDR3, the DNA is TGTGCCAGCAGCCCGAGGGTTGGGGGCTACACCTTC.

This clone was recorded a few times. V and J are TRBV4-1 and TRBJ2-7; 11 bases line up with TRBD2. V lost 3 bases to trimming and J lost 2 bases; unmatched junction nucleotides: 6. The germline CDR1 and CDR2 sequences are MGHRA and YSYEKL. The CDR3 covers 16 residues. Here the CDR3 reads CASSQQLAGAPYEQYF. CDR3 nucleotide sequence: TGCGCCAGCAGCCAGCAACTAGCGGGGGCACCCTACGAGCAGTACTTC.

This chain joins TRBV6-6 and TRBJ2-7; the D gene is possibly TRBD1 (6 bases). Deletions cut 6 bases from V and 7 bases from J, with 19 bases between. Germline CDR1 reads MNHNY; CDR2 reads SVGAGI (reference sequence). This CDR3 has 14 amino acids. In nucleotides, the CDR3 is TGTGCCAGCAGGTTTCGGGACATCCCTAAGGAGCAGTACTTC. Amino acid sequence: CASRFRDIPKEQYF.

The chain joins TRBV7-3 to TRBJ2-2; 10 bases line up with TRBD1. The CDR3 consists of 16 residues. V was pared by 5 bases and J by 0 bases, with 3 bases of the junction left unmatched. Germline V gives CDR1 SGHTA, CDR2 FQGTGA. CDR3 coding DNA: TGTGCCAGCAGCACGGGGACAGGGGCGAACACCGGGGAGCTGTTTTTT. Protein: CASSTGTGANTGELFF.

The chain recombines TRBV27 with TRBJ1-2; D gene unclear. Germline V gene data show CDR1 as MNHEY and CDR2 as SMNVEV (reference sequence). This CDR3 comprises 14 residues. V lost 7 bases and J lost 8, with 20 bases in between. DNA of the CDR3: TGTGCCAGCACCCGGACCCCGGAGGTTTACGGCTACACCTTC. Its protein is CASTRTPEVYGYTF.

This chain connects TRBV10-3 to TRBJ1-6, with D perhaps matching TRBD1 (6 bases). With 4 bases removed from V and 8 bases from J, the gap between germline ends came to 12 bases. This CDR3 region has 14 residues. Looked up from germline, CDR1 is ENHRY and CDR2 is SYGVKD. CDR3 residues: CAISGGTSDSPLHF. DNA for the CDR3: TGTGCCATCAGTGGGGGGACATCCGATTCACCCCTCCACTTT.

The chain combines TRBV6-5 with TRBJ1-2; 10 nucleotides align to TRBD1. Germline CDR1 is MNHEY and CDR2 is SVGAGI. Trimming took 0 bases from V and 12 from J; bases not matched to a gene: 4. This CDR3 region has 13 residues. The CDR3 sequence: CASSYSGTGAHTF. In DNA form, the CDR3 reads TGTGCCAGCAGTTACTCAGGGACAGGGGCTCACACCTTC.

CDR3 in DNA: TGTGCCAGCGGCCCCTATGGCTACACCTTC. This translates into CASGPYGYTF. The chain joins TRBV12-3 or TRBV12-4 to TRBJ1-2; D ambiguous. Trimming pared 8 bases from V and 4 bases from J, leaving 5 bases between. This CDR3 comprises 10 residues.

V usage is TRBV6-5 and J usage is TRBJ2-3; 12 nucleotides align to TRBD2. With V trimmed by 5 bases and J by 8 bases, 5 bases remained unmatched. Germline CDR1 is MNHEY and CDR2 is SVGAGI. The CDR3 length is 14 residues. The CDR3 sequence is CASSLAGGRVTQYF. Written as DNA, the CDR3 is TGTGCCAGCAGTCTAGCGGGGGGGAGGGTTACGCAGTATTTT.

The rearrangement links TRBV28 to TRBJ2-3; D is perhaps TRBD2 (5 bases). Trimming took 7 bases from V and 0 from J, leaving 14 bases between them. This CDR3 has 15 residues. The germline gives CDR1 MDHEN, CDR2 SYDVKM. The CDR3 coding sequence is TGTGCCAGCAAGGGTAGCGATATGAGCACAGATACGCAGTATTTT. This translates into CASKGSDMSTDTQYF.

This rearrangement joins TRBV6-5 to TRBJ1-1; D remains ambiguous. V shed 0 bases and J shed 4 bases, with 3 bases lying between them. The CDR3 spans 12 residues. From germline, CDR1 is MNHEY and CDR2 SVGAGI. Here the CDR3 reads CASSYSSTEAFF. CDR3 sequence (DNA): TGTGCCAGCAGTTACTCCTCCACTGAAGCTTTCTTT.

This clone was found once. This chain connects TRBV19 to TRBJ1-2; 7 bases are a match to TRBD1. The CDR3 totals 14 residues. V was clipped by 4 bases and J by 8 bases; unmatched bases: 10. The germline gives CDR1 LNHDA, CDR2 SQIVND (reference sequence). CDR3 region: CASSTYEGARGYTF. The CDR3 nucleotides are TGTGCCAGTAGTACCTATGAGGGGGCAAGGGGCTACACCTTC.

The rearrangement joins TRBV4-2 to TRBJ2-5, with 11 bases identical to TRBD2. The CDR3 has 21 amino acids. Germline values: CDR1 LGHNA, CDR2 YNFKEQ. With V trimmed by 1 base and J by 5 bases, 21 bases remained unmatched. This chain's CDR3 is CASSQVASGGTTPRRGETQYF. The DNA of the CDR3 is TGTGCCAGCAGCCAAGTCGCTAGCGGGGGGACCACGCCTCGCAGGGGGGAGACCCAGTACTTC.

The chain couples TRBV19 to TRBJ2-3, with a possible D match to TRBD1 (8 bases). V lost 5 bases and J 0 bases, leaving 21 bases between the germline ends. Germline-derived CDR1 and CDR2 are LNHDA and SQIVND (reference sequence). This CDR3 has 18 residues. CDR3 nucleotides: TGTGCCAGTAGTTATGGGGGGGCGACAGGGGCTAGCACAGATACGCAGTATTTT. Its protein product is CASSYGGATGASTDTQYF.

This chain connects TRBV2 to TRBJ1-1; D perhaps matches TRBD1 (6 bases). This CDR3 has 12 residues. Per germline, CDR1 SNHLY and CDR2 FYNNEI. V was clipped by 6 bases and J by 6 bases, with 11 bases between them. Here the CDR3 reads CASRRDIAEAFF. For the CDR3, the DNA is TGTGCCAGCAGACGGGACATCGCTGAAGCTTTCTTT.